The 9 T cell receptor beta chains in this list originate from one sample, sequenced in a study of long-term antiretroviral therapy in people with HIV (dated by TCRdb to 2022 to 2024). The immunoSEQ hsTCRB v3.0 assay was used at survey level resolution to sequence the TRB variable region. TCRdb took this table from immuneACCESS and kept in-frame rearrangements with V and J called. Such tables lack part of the clones; where checked against another copy, unresolved V genes explain under half of the gap, and the rest is unexplained. Counted in this sample were 25,000 to 35,000 clones; about 94% of them appeared once. Clones ranked in the top ten supply about 3% of the sample. Sequences were derived from unsorted PBMCs, sampled about 7.4 years after starting antiretroviral therapy. These receptors were obtained from a man aged 45-60 years with HIV.

In DNA, the CDR3 is TGTGCCACCAGCAGAAGTCGAGGGACGGGGAGCAATCAGCCCCAGCATTTT. Translated, it gives CATSRSRGTGSNQPQHF. This chain links TRBV15 with TRBJ1-5; possibly TRBD1 for D (5 bases). This CDR3 is built from 17 residues. V was pared by 2 bases and J by 1 base, with 15 bases between. CDR1 is LNHNV and CDR2 is YYDKDF in the germline V gene (reference sequence).

V and J are TRBV5-8 and TRBJ1-6; tentatively, D is TRBD1 (6 bases). Per germline, CDR1 SGHTS and CDR2 YDEGEE. CDR3 length: 16 amino acids. V lost 4 bases and J 3 bases, leaving 14 bases between the germline ends. The CDR3 DNA reads TGTGCCAGCAGCCCCAGGACAGACTACTATAATTCACCCCTCCACTTT. Translating it yields CASSPRTDYYNSPLHF. The full variable domain, completed using reference TRBV5-8 and TRBJ1-6, is EAGVTQSPTHLIKTRGQQATLRCSPISGHTSVYWYQQALGLGLQFLLWYDEGEERNRGNFPPRFSGRQFPNYSSELNVNALELEDSALYLCASSPRTDYYNSPLHFGNGTRLTVT.

The chain links TRBV4-3 to TRBJ1-1, with 9 positions matching TRBD1. This CDR3 is 16 amino acids long. With 4 bases clipped from V and 4 bases from J, the junction kept 10 bases outside the gene matches. Germline V CDR1 and CDR2: LGHNA, YSLEER. The CDR3 DNA follows: TGCGCCAGCAGCCTCGGGGGGGACAGGGTGATCACTGAAGCTTTCTTT. It translates to CASSLGGDRVITEAFF.

This sequence joins TRBV15 and TRBJ2-5; the D gene is possibly TRBD2 (6 bases). Trimming removed 0 bases from V and 5 bases from J, with 13 bases in between. Germline V gene data show CDR1 as LNHNV and CDR2 as YYDKDF (reference sequence). This CDR3 comprises 15 residues. The CDR3 spells CATSRDTPGRETQYF. Here the CDR3 DNA reads TGTGCCACCAGCAGAGATACCCCAGGGAGGGAGACCCAGTACTTC. Based on the CDR3 plus reference TRBV15 and TRBJ2-5, the full variable domain is DAMVIQNPRYQVTQFGKPVTLSCSQTLNHNVMYWYQQKSSQAPKLLFHYYDKDFNNEADTPDNFQSRRPNTSFCFLDIRSPGLGDTAMYLCATSRDTPGRETQYFGPGTRLLVL.

This sequence joins TRBV15 and TRBJ1-4; no clear D. This CDR3 comprises 15 residues. The V gene lost 0 bases and the J gene lost 6 bases, with 11 bases spanning the gap. The germline gives CDR1 LNHNV, CDR2 YYDKDF (reference sequence). This CDR3 reads CATSRDPGAYEKLFF. DNA for the CDR3: TGTGCCACCAGCAGAGATCCGGGCGCTTATGAAAAACTGTTTTTT.

This chain uses TRBV5-4 with TRBJ2-7, with D uncertain. The germline V gene encodes CDR1 SGHNT and CDR2 YYREEE (reference sequence). The CDR3 covers 12 residues. Trimming cost V 0 bases and J 6 bases, with 7 bases left between them. The CDR3 region has the DNA TGTGCCAGCAGCTTGGTGGTTGGCGAGCAGTACTTC. It encodes CASSLVVGEQYF.

This clone was observed a single time. The rearrangement joins TRBV2 to TRBJ1-5; D call uncertain. V gave up 3 bases and J gave up 7 bases, with 13 bases separating them. The CDR3 is 14 residues long. CDR1 is SNHLY, CDR2 FYNNEI, per germline. This CDR3 reads CASSDFSEGQPQHF. The CDR3 DNA is TGTGCCAGCAGTGATTTTAGTGAAGGGCAGCCCCAGCATTTT. Combining the CDR3 with reference TRBV2 and TRBJ1-5 gives the whole variable domain EPEVTQTPSHQVTQMGQEVILRCVPISNHLYFYWYRQILGQKVEFLVSFYNNEISEKSEIFDDQFSVERPDGSNFTLKIRSTKLEDSAMYFCASSDFSEGQPQHFGDGTRLSIL.

The chain couples TRBV29-1 to TRBJ1-6; 8 bases fit TRBD1. CDR3 length: 15 amino acids. The junction had 4 bases not matched to a gene; V was cut back by 6 bases and J by 0 bases. The germline gives CDR1 SQVTM, CDR2 ANQGSEA. Here the CDR3 reads CSVATGGSYNSPLHF. In DNA form, the CDR3 reads TGCAGCGTCGCAACAGGGGGCTCCTATAATTCACCCCTCCACTTT.

In this sample, this clone turned up once. The rearrangement joins TRBV9 to TRBJ2-1; TRBD2 is a possible D gene (6 bases). Germline assignment: CDR1 SGDLS and CDR2 YYNGEE. The CDR3 length is 14 residues. Trimming left V 0 bases short and J 6 bases short, with 10 bases between. The CDR3 loop is CASSVGGDSNEQFF. The CDR3 nucleotides read TGTGCCAGCAGCGTAGGGGGGGATTCCAATGAGCAGTTCTTC.